Below, 7 T cell receptor beta chains from the same sample are listed, as sequenced in a study of T cells in Graves' hyperthyroidism and ophthalmopathy. RNA transcripts yielded amplified TCR beta CDR3 regions. A first-round RT-PCR of the TCR CDR3 used the HTBI primer set. Via MiXCR, TCRdb re-called the multiplex PCR reads, giving one row per CDR3 protein. The table lists about 210,000 distinct CDR3 sequences, about 17% of them singletons, with about two fifths in the top ten. Sequencing was carried out using blood. These receptors were taken from a man between 40 and 49 years old with Graves' hyperthyroidism.

This clonotype occurred many times. Here the CDR3 DNA reads TGTGCCAGCAGCCCCAGTTCCTATGGCTACACCTTC. It encodes CASSPSSYGYTF. The V gene is TRBV7-9, the J gene TRBJ1-2; D remains unclear. Looked up from germline, CDR1 is SEHNR and CDR2 is FQNEAQ (reference sequence). The length of the CDR3 is 12 residues. The ends were cut back, 5 bases at V and 4 bases at J, with 8 bases in the middle.

In this sample, this clonotype turned up a few times. The J gene is TRBJ2-1, the V gene TRBV10-2; TRBD2 aligns across 10 bases. The trim removed 2 bases at V and 9 bases at J, leaving 7 bases unmatched. Germline V gene data show CDR1 as WSHSY and CDR2 as SAAADI. CDR3 length: 15 residues. The CDR3 loop reads CASSEPSGGRSEQFF. The CDR3 DNA reads TGCGCCAGCAGTGAGCCTAGCGGGGGACGTAGTGAGCAGTTCTTC.

The rearrangement uses TRBV12-3 or TRBV12-4 and TRBJ2-3; 11 bases are a match to TRBD2. The V segment lost 2 bases and the J segment 3 bases; nucleotides outside the gene matches: 10. The CDR3 has 18 amino acids. CDR3 nucleotide sequence: TGTGCCAGCAGTTTATCTAGGCTAGCGGGGGGCCAGACAGATACGCAGTATTTT. This translates into CASSLSRLAGGQTDTQYF.

The chain links TRBV19 to TRBJ1-5; weak D call: TRBD1 (5 bases). The CDR3 runs 14 residues. Germline V gene lookup returns CDR1 LNHDA and CDR2 SQIVND (reference sequence). V lost 5 bases to trimming and J lost 6 bases, with 14 bases between them. The CDR3 nucleotides are TGTGCCAGTAGTTCCAGGGACGCGGCTCAGCCCCAGCATTTT. Its translation is CASSSRDAAQPQHF.

The chain uses TRBV10-2 and TRBJ2-1, with TRBD2 matching 8 bases. J lost 3 bases, V lost 4 bases, and 5 bases had no gene match. The germline CDR1 and CDR2 sequences are WSHSY and SAAADI. The CDR3 contains 15 residues. DNA for the CDR3: TGCGCCAGCAGTGCGGGGGGGAGCGTCTACAATGAGCAGTTCTTC. Translating gives CASSAGGSVYNEQFF.

Ten or more counts support this clonotype. V gene TRBV20-1 combines with J gene TRBJ2-5, with 12 bases identical to TRBD1. Germline CDR1 and CDR2: DFQATT and SNEGSKA (reference sequence). With 5 bases clipped from V and 4 bases from J, the junction kept 20 bases outside the gene matches. The CDR3 is made up of 19 amino acids. CDR3 in amino acids: CSAYPPGQGALGGSETQYF. The DNA of the CDR3 is TGCAGTGCTTATCCCCCGGGACAGGGGGCGCTTGGGGGGTCAGAGACCCAGTACTTC.

The chain uses TRBV27 and TRBJ2-1, with 9 nucleotides matching TRBD2. The germline CDR1 and CDR2 sequences are MNHEY and SMNVEV (reference sequence). V shed 5 bases, J shed 5 bases, and the junction held 4 bases outside the gene matches. This CDR3 comprises 14 residues. The CDR3 is CASSPGTSHNEQFF. CDR3 nucleotide sequence: TGTGCCAGCAGTCCCGGGACTAGCCACAATGAGCAGTTCTTC.